Each of the 17 T cell receptor beta chains below was sequenced from the same sample in a study of cytomegalovirus exposure and HLA in healthy donors. In the PCR, 60 Vbeta and 13 Jbeta primers were used. Sequencing used immunoSEQ multiplex PCR; TCRdb keeps in-frame clones, though not all of them. Seen here are fewer than 150,000 clones, approximately 80% observed once, and the top ten hold 4.5% to 5%. Input material: PBMCs. These receptors were taken from a man between 50 and 59 years old in good health and CMV-seropositive.

In its sample, this clone was seen a few times. The gene calls are TRBV5-4 and TRBJ2-5; 10 nucleotides align to TRBD1. The CDR3 runs to 15 residues. After removal of 4 bases from V and 5 bases from J, the junction contained 8 bases not matched to a gene. CDR1 and CDR2 from the germline V gene are SGHNT and YYREEE (reference sequence). CDR3 amino acids: CASSRGQGDLETQYF. The CDR3 nucleotides are TGTGCCAGCAGCCGCGGACAGGGGGACTTGGAGACCCAGTACTTC.

The chain is built from TRBV11-2 and TRBJ1-3, with a possible D match to TRBD1 (6 bases). Trimming left V 6 bases short and J 4 bases short, with 10 bases between. Per the germline V gene, CDR1 is SGHAT and CDR2 is FQNNGV. The CDR3 has 13 residues. As DNA, the CDR3 is TGTGCCAGCAGGAGGACAGCCGGAAACACCATATATTTT. Encoded protein: CASRRTAGNTIYF.

This chain joins TRBV2 and TRBJ2-5; possibly TRBD2 for D (6 bases). The assigned J gene may be wrong: the sequence end matches TRBJ2-7 better. This CDR3 contains 14 residues. Germline V gene data show CDR1 as SNHLY and CDR2 as FYNNEI. DNA of the CDR3: TGTGCCAGCAGTGCGTGGGACTTGTTAAGCGAGCAGTACTTC. This translates into CASSAWDLLSEQYF.

The chain joins TRBV9 to TRBJ2-1; no clear D gene. V was trimmed by 0 bases and J by 4 bases, leaving 8 bases between them. The germline gives CDR1 SGDLS, CDR2 YYNGEE. This CDR3 has 14 amino acids. The CDR3 sequence: CASSVGRPYNEQFF. The CDR3 region has the DNA TGTGCCAGCAGCGTAGGGAGACCATACAATGAGCAGTTCTTC.

This clone was counted a few times. This chain links TRBV19 with TRBJ2-3, with 15 positions matching TRBD2. The junction had 7 bases not matched to a gene; V was cut back by 3 bases and J by 3 bases. The length of the CDR3 is 18 residues. The germline V gene has CDR1 LNHDA and CDR2 SQIVND (reference sequence). In DNA form, the CDR3 reads TGTGCCAGTAGTATGCGGACTAGCGGGGGGGCCATAACAGATACGCAGTATTTT. Translating gives CASSMRTSGGAITDTQYF.

This sequence joins TRBV6-4 and TRBJ2-6; a weak D match, TRBD1 (6 bases). The CDR3 has 16 residues. Germline lookup yields CDR1 MRHNA and CDR2 SNTAGT. With 6 bases removed from V and 4 bases from J, the gap between germline ends came to 16 bases. Here the CDR3 DNA reads TGTGCCAGCAGCCGAAACCAGGGGTACGGGGCCAACGTCCTGACTTTC. Translating it yields CASSRNQGYGANVLTF.

The chain carries TRBV6-1 and TRBJ1-5; 7 bases fit TRBD1. The CDR3 is 15 amino acids. V was clipped by 6 bases and J by 3 bases; unmatched bases: 8. Germline CDR1 and CDR2: MNHNS and SASEGT. For the CDR3, the DNA is TGTGCCAGCAGCTTAGAGGGACAGCTCAATCAGCCCCAGCATTTT. The encoded protein is CASSLEGQLNQPQHF.

The chain links TRBV5-1 to TRBJ2-2, with D possibly being TRBD1 (5 bases). The CDR3 is made up of 13 amino acids. Trimming pared 4 bases from V and 6 bases from J, leaving 10 bases between. Per the germline V gene, CDR1 is SGHRS and CDR2 is YFSETQ. The CDR3 bases are TGCGCCAGCAGCCCAGGGAATTCCGGGGAGCTGTTTTTT. Translating gives CASSPGNSGELFF.

The chain couples TRBV5-1 to TRBJ1-2; no clear D gene. Germline lookup yields CDR1 SGHRS and CDR2 YFSETQ. V gave up 2 bases and J gave up 0 bases, with 8 bases separating them. The length of the CDR3 is 14 residues. CDR3 region: CASSFDGTNYGYTF. Written as DNA, the CDR3 is TGCGCCAGCAGCTTCGACGGGACTAACTATGGCTACACCTTC.

The chain carries TRBV28 and TRBJ1-6, with TRBD1 matching 7 bases. V shed 7 bases, J shed 10 bases, and the junction held 10 bases outside the gene matches. Germline V gives CDR1 MDHEN, CDR2 SYDVKM. The CDR3 length is 14 residues. Here the CDR3 DNA reads TGTGCCAGCACCCCCTCCGACAGGGACTCACCCCTCCACTTT. Amino acids: CASTPSDRDSPLHF.

This clone was observed a handful of times. This rearrangement joins TRBV2 to TRBJ2-3; 9 nucleotides align to TRBD2. V lost 0 bases, J lost 5 bases, and 3 bases stayed unmatched. The CDR3 spans 15 residues. The germline gives CDR1 SNHLY, CDR2 FYNNEI. The chain's CDR3 is CASSEASGRLDTQYF. Here the CDR3 DNA reads TGTGCCAGCAGTGAAGCCAGCGGGAGGTTAGATACGCAGTATTTT.

In regard to this clone: The conserved closing phenylalanine or tryptophan is absent in this CDR3, likely reflecting a read error. The DNA is left out, because the CDR3 cannot be placed on it with certainty; the CDR3 is given as TCRdb lists it. The chain combines TRBV2 with TRBJ1-2; the table's D gene call, TRBD1, was not cross checked with the DNA. Looked up from germline, CDR1 is SNHLY and CDR2 is FYNNEI. Counting both end residues, the CDR3 totals 10 amino acids. Here the CDR3 reads CASGDRTDTL.

This clone was counted a single time. The J gene is TRBJ2-7, the V gene TRBV29-1; the D gene is possibly TRBD2 (5 bases). This CDR3 is built from 14 residues. In germline, CDR1 is SQVTM, CDR2 ANQGSEA. Between the trimmed V and J ends, which lost 6 bases and 0 bases, there was a span of 15 bases. CDR3: CSVRWGDPSYEQYF. The CDR3 DNA sequence: TGCAGCGTACGCTGGGGAGACCCCTCCTACGAGCAGTACTTC.

A few counts support this clone. The chain carries TRBV6-6 and TRBJ2-7; TRBD2 matches at 11 bases. The CDR3 length is 16 residues. The germline CDR1 and CDR2 sequences are MNHNY and SVGAGI (reference sequence). V shed 4 bases and J 1 base; nucleotides not matched to a gene: 6. The CDR3 DNA follows: TGTGCCAGCAGTTCCCCCACTAGCGGGAGATCCTACGAGCAGTACTTC. It codes for CASSSPTSGRSYEQYF.

This clone appeared a single time. This chain uses TRBV21-1 with TRBJ2-7; whether TRBD1, the table's D call, matches the DNA was not checked. TRBV21-1 is given as a pseudogene. The CDR3 covers 13 residues. The chain's CDR3 is CASSAGQGGEQYF. The CDR3 DNA follows: TGTGCCAGCAGCGCCGGACAGGGGGGAGAGCAGTACTTC.

The gene calls are TRBV5-6 and TRBJ2-1, with TRBD2 identical over 8 bases. The germline V gene has CDR1 SGHDT and CDR2 YYEEEE. CDR3 length: 15 residues. V trimming: 4 bases; J trimming: 8 bases; junction bases outside the gene matches: 11. CDR3 region: CASSPAGGLPHEQFF. CDR3 DNA: TGTGCCAGCAGCCCCGCGGGGGGCCTACCCCATGAGCAGTTCTTC.

The chain couples TRBV30 to TRBJ2-2, with D maybe TRBD1 (5 bases). V lost 0 bases to trimming and J lost 6 bases, with 5 bases between them. Germline V gene lookup returns CDR1 GTSNPN and CDR2 SVGIG (reference sequence). The CDR3 extends over 12 amino acids. Written as DNA, the CDR3 is TGTGCCTGGAGTGTAGGGGCCGGGGAGCTGTTTTTT. Translating gives CAWSVGAGELFF.